Listed below are T cell receptor beta chains from one sample, sequenced in a study of read filtering for tumor transcriptome and immune sequencing. TCRdb ran MiXCR on the reads and lists one entry per CDR3 protein. The sample lists about 45,000 distinct CDR3 sequences, around 19% occurring once. Sequencing used a population of CD138-negative cells sorted from bone marrow. These receptors came from a donor at least 40 years old with multiple myeloma. Each CDR3 is given with its conserved first and last residue. Each record gives: clone size, V gene, J gene, D gene, CDR3 DNA, CDR3 protein. D genes are given only for firm matches. The size field is filled for only some rows; it gives once, few, many or a size class.

size: many
V: TRBV7-2
J: TRBJ1-1
D: -
DNA: TGTGCCAGCAGCTTACGACCTGGGGGGGCACGGGGGAACACTGAAGCTTTCTTT
CDR3: CASSLRPGGARGNTEAFF

size: few
V: TRBV19
J: TRBJ1-5
D: -
DNA: TGTGCCAGTAGCCAAGGGTTCACCAGCAATCAGCCCCAGCATTTT
CDR3: CASSQGFTSNQPQHF

size: many
V: TRBV20-1
J: TRBJ2-5
D: -
DNA: TGCAGTCCCACGGTGCGTCAAGAGACCCAGTACTTC
CDR3: CSPTVRQETQYF

size: -
V: TRBV6-6
J: TRBJ2-7
D: TRBD1
DNA: TGTGCCAGCAGCAGACAGGGTAACGAGCAGTACTTC
CDR3: CASSRQGNEQYF

size: many
V: TRBV12-3/TRBV12-4
J: TRBJ1-1
D: -
DNA: TGTGCCAGCGTGGGTACGGTGGGGACTGAAGCTTTCTTT
CDR3: CASVGTVGTEAFF

size: many
V: TRBV29-1
J: TRBJ2-1
D: TRBD2
DNA: TGCAGCGTCCCTAAGCGGGAGGGCTACAATGAGCAGTTCTTC
CDR3: CSVPKREGYNEQFF

size: many
V: TRBV2
J: TRBJ2-2
D: -
DNA: TGTGCCAGCAGTGAGGGGTTTTCCGACCCCGGGGAGCTGTTTTTT
CDR3: CASSEGFSDPGELFF

size: -
V: TRBV19
J: TRBJ1-5
D: -
DNA: TGTGCCAGTAGTATGCCGGACGGAGGGATGAATCAGCCCCAGCATTTT
CDR3: CASSMPDGGMNQPQHF

size: many
V: TRBV6-1
J: TRBJ2-2
D: -
DNA: TGTGCCAGCAGTGAGGCCAGCGAAAGGGAGCTGTTTTTT
CDR3: CASSEASERELFF

size: -
V: TRBV28
J: TRBJ2-5
D: -
DNA: TGTGCCACCGACATCACCGAGACAGAGACCCAGTACTTC
CDR3: CATDITETETQYF

size: many
V: TRBV20-1
J: TRBJ2-3
D: -
DNA: TGCAGTGCTAGAGTGCGATCACCTCCTAGCACAGATACGCAGTATTTT
CDR3: CSARVRSPPSTDTQYF

size: many
V: TRBV29-1
J: TRBJ2-7
D: -
DNA: TGCAGCGTTGCAGCATCCTACGAGCAGTACTTC
CDR3: CSVAASYEQYF

size: once
V: TRBV5-6
J: TRBJ2-5
D: -
DNA: TGTGCCAGCAGCTATGACAGGACATACCAAGAGACCCAGTACTTC
CDR3: CASSYDRTYQETQYF

size: many
V: TRBV4-1
J: TRBJ1-1
D: TRBD1
DNA: TGCGCCAGCAGCCAACGGAAGGGGGCGTGGGACACTGAAGCTTTCTTT
CDR3: CASSQRKGAWDTEAFF

size: many
V: TRBV19
J: TRBJ2-2
D: -
DNA: TGTGCCGCTAAAAGGCCAGGAGGGGTCACCGGGGAGCTGTTTTTT
CDR3: CAAKRPGGVTGELFF

size: -
V: TRBV28
J: TRBJ2-7
D: TRBD1
DNA: TGTGCCAGCAGTCCAAGGACAGGGGCGGCCTGCGAGCAGTACTTC
CDR3: CASSPRTGAACEQYF

size: medium-sized
V: TRBV4-1
J: TRBJ2-1
D: -
DNA: TGCGCCAGCAGCCAAGAAGGGGGGAGGCGTGAGCAGTTCTTC
CDR3: CASSQEGGRREQFF

size: many
V: TRBV7-3
J: TRBJ2-1
D: -
DNA: TGTGCCAGCAGCTTAACAGGGTCCGGGAGTTACAATGAGCAGTTCTTC
CDR3: CASSLTGSGSYNEQFF

size: many
V: TRBV29-1
J: TRBJ1-1
D: -
DNA: TGCAGCGGTAGCGGAGGGGGTCCTGGGGGCACTGAAGCTTTCTTT
CDR3: CSGSGGGPGGTEAFF

size: -
V: TRBV28
J: TRBJ2-1
D: -
DNA: TGTGCCAGCAGTTTGCGGATATCCGAAACCAGCTCCTACAATGAGCAGTTCTTC
CDR3: CASSLRISETSSYNEQFF

size: many
V: TRBV28
J: TRBJ1-6
D: TRBD1
DNA: TGTGCCAGCAGACTCGGGACAGGTCATAATTCACCCCTCCACTTT
CDR3: CASRLGTGHNSPLHF

size: many
V: TRBV28
J: TRBJ2-7
D: -
DNA: TGTGCCACCCGAGGTTCCTCCTACGAGCAGTACTTC
CDR3: CATRGSSYEQYF

size: few
V: TRBV12-3/TRBV12-4
J: TRBJ2-3
D: -
DNA: TGTGCCAGCAGGTCGGTTGATGCTACGCAGTATTTT
CDR3: CASRSVDATQYF

size: few
V: TRBV12-3/TRBV12-4
J: TRBJ1-5
D: -
DNA: TGTGCCAGCAGTTGGGAACAGGGCAATCAGCCCCAGCATTTT
CDR3: CASSWEQGNQPQHF

size: medium-sized
V: TRBV29-1
J: TRBJ1-6
D: -
DNA: TGCAGCGTCGATGACGGGTGGAATTCACCCCTCCACTTT
CDR3: CSVDDGWNSPLHF

size: many
V: TRBV19
J: TRBJ2-2
D: TRBD1
DNA: TGTGCCAGTAGTAACCAGGGGGCCGGGGAGCTGTTTTTT
CDR3: CASSNQGAGELFF

size: many
V: TRBV29-1
J: TRBJ2-5
D: -
DNA: TGCAGCGTTGGTGGGAGCGGGGAGACCCAGTACTTC
CDR3: CSVGGSGETQYF

size: -
V: TRBV20-1
J: TRBJ2-1
D: TRBD2
DNA: TGCAGTGCTACGGGGACTAGCGGAAACAATGAGCAGTTCTTC
CDR3: CSATGTSGNNEQFF

size: many
V: TRBV28
J: TRBJ2-4
D: -
DNA: TGTGCCAGCAGTTCGGTAGTCAGCCTAGCCAAAAACATTCAGTACTTC
CDR3: CASSSVVSLAKNIQYF

size: many
V: TRBV2
J: TRBJ1-1
D: -
DNA: TGTGCCAGCAGAAGGACAGTGAATCTGAACACTGAAGCTTTCTTT
CDR3: CASRRTVNLNTEAFF

size: many
V: TRBV4-1
J: TRBJ1-1
D: TRBD1
DNA: TGCGCCAGCAGCCGACAGGGTGCCGGGGGAGACACTGAAGCTTTCTTT
CDR3: CASSRQGAGGDTEAFF

size: many
V: TRBV5-1
J: TRBJ2-7
D: TRBD1
DNA: TGCGCCAGCAGCTTGGCCAAAAGACAGGGTAATCGTCCCGAGCAGTACTTC
CDR3: CASSLAKRQGNRPEQYF

size: -
V: TRBV6-5
J: TRBJ2-1
D: TRBD2
DNA: TGTGCCAGCAGTCCTAGCGGCGTTTACAATGAGCAGTTCTTC
CDR3: CASSPSGVYNEQFF

size: many
V: TRBV29-1
J: TRBJ2-5
D: TRBD1
DNA: TGCAGCGTAGGACAGGGCGAGACCCAGTACTTC
CDR3: CSVGQGETQYF

size: many
V: TRBV2
J: TRBJ2-1
D: -
DNA: TGTGCCAGCAGTGTTATACGCTCCTACAATGAGCAGTTCTTC
CDR3: CASSVIRSYNEQFF

size: many
V: TRBV20-1
J: TRBJ2-1
D: TRBD2
DNA: TGCAGTGCTAGAGATCCCGCTAGCGGGACCTACAATGAGCAGTTCTTC
CDR3: CSARDPASGTYNEQFF

size: many
V: TRBV7-9
J: TRBJ2-1
D: TRBD2
DNA: TGTGCCAGCAGCTTAAGTAGCCTAGCGGACAATGAGCAGTTCTTC
CDR3: CASSLSSLADNEQFF

size: many
V: TRBV29-1
J: TRBJ2-1
D: -
DNA: TGCAGCGTTCCAGAACAGGCATACAATGAGCAGTTCTTC
CDR3: CSVPEQAYNEQFF

size: many
V: TRBV28
J: TRBJ2-3
D: TRBD2
DNA: TGTGCCAGCAGTTTTCCTAGCGGGAGGGTCGCAGATACGCAGTATTTT
CDR3: CASSFPSGRVADTQYF

size: many
V: TRBV20-1
J: TRBJ1-5
D: TRBD1
DNA: TGCAGTGCAACCCAACCACAGGGGAGTAGCAATCAGCCCCAGCATTTT
CDR3: CSATQPQGSSNQPQHF

size: few
V: TRBV19
J: TRBJ2-5
D: TRBD2
DNA: TGTGCCAGTAGTAAGACTAGCGGGAGATGGGAGACCCAGTACTTC
CDR3: CASSKTSGRWETQYF

size: many
V: TRBV28
J: TRBJ1-1
D: -
DNA: TGTGCCAGCAGCTTGCCCACAGGGAACACTGAAGCTTTCTTT
CDR3: CASSLPTGNTEAFF

size: many
V: TRBV27
J: TRBJ2-7
D: TRBD2
DNA: TGTGCCAGCACCACACTAGCGGGCTACGAGCAGTACTTC
CDR3: CASTTLAGYEQYF

size: many
V: TRBV20-1
J: TRBJ2-2
D: TRBD1
DNA: TGCAGTGCCCAGGACAGGTCGACCGGGGAGCTGTTTTTT
CDR3: CSAQDRSTGELFF

size: many
V: TRBV27
J: TRBJ1-6
D: -
DNA: TGTGCCAGCAGTGGGGGCTGGAATTCACCCCTCCACTTT
CDR3: CASSGGWNSPLHF

size: many
V: TRBV11-2
J: TRBJ2-2
D: -
DNA: TGTGCCAGCAGCTTAGGTCTAGTCACCGGGGAGCTGTTTTTT
CDR3: CASSLGLVTGELFF

size: many
V: TRBV29-1
J: TRBJ2-5
D: TRBD1
DNA: TGCAGCTTTACCCGGACAGGACAAGAGACCCAGTACTTC
CDR3: CSFTRTGQETQYF

size: -
V: TRBV7-9
J: TRBJ2-1
D: -
DNA: TGTGCCAGCAGCCCAACTCCTGGCCAGCATGTGCAGTTCTTT
CDR3: CASSPTPGQHVQFF

size: many
V: TRBV6-5
J: TRBJ1-2
D: TRBD1
DNA: TGTGCCAGCAGTACAGGGGGCGCGTTTACTGGCTACACCTTC
CDR3: CASSTGGAFTGYTF

size: many
V: TRBV27
J: TRBJ2-7
D: -
DNA: TGTGCCAGCGGCCCCCAGGGACGATTCTACGAGCAGTACTTC
CDR3: CASGPQGRFYEQYF

size: many
V: TRBV11-2
J: TRBJ2-3
D: -
DNA: TGTGCCAGCAGCTTAGATTCCGCGGGCACAGATACGCAGTATTTT
CDR3: CASSLDSAGTDTQYF

size: many
V: TRBV5-6
J: TRBJ2-3
D: -
DNA: TGTGCCTCACAGAAGGGTGGCGCAGATACGCAGTATTTT
CDR3: CASQKGGADTQYF

size: -
V: TRBV5-6
J: TRBJ2-7
D: -
DNA: TGTGCCAGCAGCGCGAGCTCCTACGAGCAGTACTTC
CDR3: CASSASSYEQYF

size: many
V: TRBV20-1
J: TRBJ2-1
D: -
DNA: TGCAGTGCTAGTTGGTCCGGGGTCCGGTACAATGAGCAGTTCTTC
CDR3: CSASWSGVRYNEQFF

size: -
V: TRBV28
J: TRBJ1-2
D: TRBD1
DNA: TGTGCCAGCAGTCCCCAGGGACAGGGGGCGCCAGGCTACACCTTC
CDR3: CASSPQGQGAPGYTF

size: -
V: TRBV10-1
J: TRBJ2-7
D: TRBD2
DNA: TGCGCCAGCAGTGAACTAGCGGGCGAAATCGAGCAGTACTTC
CDR3: CASSELAGEIEQYF

size: many
V: TRBV6-1
J: TRBJ1-1
D: -
DNA: TGTGCCAGCAGTTACGGGCGGGCTGAAGCTTTCTTT
CDR3: CASSYGRAEAFF

size: medium-sized
V: TRBV3-1
J: TRBJ2-1
D: -
DNA: TGTGCCAGCAGCCAAGGGCAGGGAGTTCATGAGCAGTTCTTC
CDR3: CASSQGQGVHEQFF